Each of the 28 T cell receptor beta chains below was sequenced from the same sample in a study of T-cell reconstitution after alpha-beta-depleted transplantation in children. TCRbeta library construction was performed incorporating unique molecular identifiers. TCRdb reanalysed the PCR reads using MiXCR and keeps one entry per CDR3 protein. The table has 130,000 to 150,000 distinct CDR3 sequences, more than 8% seen once; the top ten hold around 18%. This sample comprised PBMCs, mostly from graft donor cells, obtained 180 days after TCRalphabeta/CD19-depleted stem cell transplant. The receptors here all came from a female patient aged 2-10 years who had a stem cell transplant for congenital amegakaryocytic thrombocytopenia, so the T cells may come from the graft donor.

This clonotype was recorded many times. The V call is TRBV27, the J call TRBJ1-1; unclear D gene. Germline V gene lookup returns CDR1 MNHEY and CDR2 SMNVEV (reference sequence). The V and J ends lost 6 bases and 0 bases respectively, with 8 bases between them. The CDR3 consists of 13 residues. This CDR3 is CASSTGVNTEAFF. In DNA form, the CDR3 reads TGTGCCAGCAGCACTGGAGTGAACACTGAAGCTTTCTTT.

This clonotype was recorded many times. The J gene is TRBJ2-5, the V gene TRBV28; the D gene could be TRBD1 or TRBD2 (5 bases each). V lost 5 bases to trimming and J lost 5 bases, with 18 bases between them. The V gene's germline CDR1 is MDHEN and CDR2 SYDVKM. CDR3 length equals 15 residues. CDR3 coding DNA: TGTGCCAGCAGTCAAAACCCGGGGCCCAGGGAGACCCAGTACTTC. It specifies CASSQNPGPRETQYF.

Notes on this clonotype: A junction end diverges from the germline sequence, so it may reflect a read error. The rearrangement links TRBV10-3 to TRBJ2-6, with TRBD2 matching over 8 bases. Per the germline V gene, CDR1 is ENHRY and CDR2 is SYGVKD. The CDR3 covers 16 residues. The CDR3 DNA reads as TGTGCCATCAGTACAGGACTAGCATTTGGGGCCAACGGCCTGACTTTC. It translates to CAISTGLAFGANGLTF.

This clonotype was counted a single time. This chain joins TRBV5-4 and TRBJ1-2, with a tentative D call TRBD1 (6 bases). V was cut by 4 bases and J by 7 bases, with 17 bases left in between. The CDR3 runs 14 residues. Germline lookup yields CDR1 SGHNT and CDR2 YYREEE (reference sequence). CDR3 sequence: CASSRDTIHFGYTF. The CDR3 DNA reads as TGTGCCAGCAGCCGGGACACCATCCATTTTGGCTACACCTTC. The full variable domain, with the rest looked up from reference TRBV5-4 and TRBJ1-2, is ETGVTQSPTHLIKTRGQQVTLRCSSQSGHNTVSWYQQALGQGPQFIFQYYREEENGRGNFPPRFSGLQFPNYSSELNVNALELDDSALYLCASSRDTIHFGYTFGSGTRLTVV.

This clonotype has at least ten counts. The V call is TRBV20-1, the J call TRBJ2-7, with TRBD1 matching over 7 bases. V shed 6 bases, J shed 5 bases, and the junction held 7 bases outside the gene matches. Germline CDR1 reads DFQATT; CDR2 reads SNEGSKA (reference sequence). This CDR3 is 12 amino acids long. CDR3 amino acids: CSAIRDSHEQYF. DNA of the CDR3: TGCAGTGCGATCCGGGACAGCCACGAGCAGTACTTC.

There are many counts of this clonotype. CDR3 in amino acids: CASSLWSGSTDTQYF. The CDR3 DNA reads as TGTGCCAGCAGTTTATGGAGCGGATCCACAGATACGCAGTATTTT. The chain carries TRBV28 and TRBJ2-3, with a weak D call TRBD2 (5 bases). The CDR3 consists of 15 residues. Germline V gene lookup returns CDR1 MDHEN and CDR2 SYDVKM. Trimming took 0 bases from V and 2 from J, leaving 9 bases between them.

In this sample, this clonotype turned up many times. V usage is TRBV20-1 and J usage is TRBJ1-1; possibly TRBD1 for D (6 bases). Per germline, CDR1 DFQATT and CDR2 SNEGSKA (reference sequence). The CDR3 spans 15 residues. Trimming stripped 1 base from V and 0 bases from J, with 12 bases between. CDR3 bases: TGCAGTGCTAGAGTTGCGGGGGCGTTGAACACTGAAGCTTTCTTT. Translation gives CSARVAGALNTEAFF.

This clonotype appeared a few times. The J gene is TRBJ1-4, the V gene TRBV11-2; D call uncertain. V was shortened by 5 bases and J by 5 bases, with 12 bases between the two germline ends. CDR1 SGHAT and CDR2 FQNNGV come from the germline V gene. This CDR3 region has 14 residues. The CDR3 coding sequence is TGTGCCAGCAGCCCATCCACGGGGAATGAAAAACTGTTTTTT. Encoded protein: CASSPSTGNEKLFF. The variable domain in full, completed from reference TRBV11-2 and TRBJ1-4, reads EAGVAQSPRYKIIEKRQSVAFWCNPISGHATLYWYQQILGQGPKLLIQFQNNGVVDDSQLPKDRFSAERLKGVDSTLKIQPAKLEDSAVYLCASSPSTGNEKLFFGSGTQLSVL.

The chain joins TRBV11-2 to TRBJ2-5, with D possibly called TRBD1 or TRBD2 (5 bases each). CDR1 SGHAT and CDR2 FQNNGV come from the germline V gene. V lost 1 base, J lost 3 bases, and 21 bases lay in between. This CDR3 is 18 amino acids long. The CDR3 here is CASSLVRRREFGEETQYF. In DNA, the CDR3 is TGTGCCAGCAGCTTAGTTAGACGCAGGGAGTTCGGAGAAGAGACCCAGTACTTC.

This clonotype was observed a handful of times. V usage is TRBV20-1 and J usage is TRBJ2-1, with 8 bases lining up with TRBD2. The CDR3 has 13 amino acids. V lost 8 bases to trimming and J lost 9 bases; unmatched junction nucleotides: 12. In germline, CDR1 is DFQATT, CDR2 SNEGSKA (reference sequence). The CDR3 region is CSTNGLAGGEQFF. The CDR3 DNA reads as TGCAGTACCAACGGGCTGGCGGGAGGTGAGCAGTTCTTC.

The chain joins TRBV4-1 to TRBJ2-3, with 8 bases fitting TRBD2. The CDR3 has 18 residues. CDR1 and CDR2 (germline): MGHRA, YSYEKL. J lost 3 bases, V lost 3 bases, and 14 bases had no gene match. In DNA form, the CDR3 reads TGCGCCAGCAGCCAGTCCCACATAGCGGGGTATGGGACAGATACGCAGTATTTT. Protein product: CASSQSHIAGYGTDTQYF.

Concerning this clonotype: An end of the junction differs from the germline gene, which may be a read error. The chain employs TRBV5-1 and TRBJ2-7, with TRBD1 as a possible D gene (6 bases). Germline CDR1 is SGHRS and CDR2 is YFSETQ. The CDR3 is 15 residues long. The DNA of the CDR3 is TGCGCCAGCAGCTTGAGGACAGCTTCTTCCTACGACCAGTACTTC. This sequence encodes CASSLRTASSYDQYF.

In this sample, this clonotype turned up a few times. The V and J genes are TRBV11-2 and TRBJ2-7; D remains unclear. Trimming pared 1 base from V and 4 bases from J, leaving 5 bases between. The germline gives CDR1 SGHAT, CDR2 FQNNGV. CDR3 length: 12 residues. This chain's CDR3 is CASSLVKYEQYF. DNA for the CDR3: TGTGCCAGCAGCTTAGTGAAGTACGAGCAGTACTTC.

This clonotype was seen more than once but under ten times. This chain connects TRBV20-1 to TRBJ2-7, with a weak D call TRBD2 (6 bases). V gave up 5 bases and J gave up 2 bases, with 13 bases separating them. CDR3 size: 13 residues. The germline V gene has CDR1 DFQATT and CDR2 SNEGSKA (reference sequence). Here the CDR3 reads CSAPRGGAYEQYF. The CDR3 nucleotides are TGCAGTGCTCCTAGAGGAGGGGCCTACGAGCAGTACTTC.

The chain joins TRBV2 to TRBJ2-3; D is perhaps TRBD1 (6 bases). CDR1 is SNHLY and CDR2 is FYNNEI in the germline V gene. The CDR3 is 16 residues long. V was shortened by 3 bases and J by 3 bases, with 16 bases between the two germline ends. The CDR3 protein is CASSEFETGPTDTQYF. For the CDR3, the DNA is TGTGCCAGCAGTGAGTTTGAGACAGGACCTACAGATACGCAGTATTTT.

This clonotype was seen a few times. V gene TRBV20-1 combines with J gene TRBJ2-2, with TRBD2 matching 10 bases. Germline assignment: CDR1 DFQATT and CDR2 SNEGSKA (reference sequence). The CDR3 has 18 amino acids. V dropped 5 bases and J dropped 9; count of bases not matched to a gene: 21. CDR3 loop: CSAPTSLAGVFLTWELFF. The DNA of the CDR3 is TGCAGTGCTCCGACCTCTCTAGCGGGAGTCTTCCTTACCTGGGAGCTGTTTTTT.

Many counts were recorded for this clonotype. DNA of the CDR3: TGCAGTGCTAGGCAGGAGCAAAAAGGAGAAAAACTGTTTTTT. Amino acids: CSARQEQKGEKLFF. This chain connects TRBV20-1 to TRBJ1-4; D is unclear. Germline assignment: CDR1 DFQATT and CDR2 SNEGSKA (reference sequence). CDR3 size: 14 residues. V lost 3 bases, J lost 8 bases, and 16 bases lay in between.

This clonotype was counted at least ten times. The chain links TRBV29-1 to TRBJ1-1, with D unresolved. V was shortened by 4 bases and J by 3 bases, with 6 bases between the two germline ends. Germline V gene data show CDR1 as SQVTM and CDR2 as ANQGSEA. This CDR3 contains 11 residues. The CDR3 loop is CSVVVYTEAFF. The CDR3 bases are TGCAGCGTTGTGGTTTACACTGAAGCTTTCTTT.

This clonotype was counted at least ten times. V is TRBV7-8 and J is TRBJ2-3, with D possibly matching TRBD1 (6 bases). CDR1 is SGHVS and CDR2 is FQNEAQ in the germline V gene. The V and J ends lost 3 bases and 3 bases respectively, with 7 bases between them. This CDR3 contains 13 residues. In DNA form, the CDR3 reads TGTGCCAGCAGCTTCAGGGGTACAGATACGCAGTATTTT. Its protein is CASSFRGTDTQYF. Full variable domain (outside the CDR3, taken from reference TRBV7-8 and TRBJ2-3): GAGVSQSPRYKVAKRGQDVALRCDPISGHVSLFWYQQALGQGPEFLTYFQNEAQLDKSGLPSDRFFAERPEGSVSTLKIQRTQQEDSAVYLCASSFRGTDTQYFGPGTRLTVL.

This clonotype was counted many times. The chain joins TRBV5-1 to TRBJ1-6; no reliable D call. Trimming cost V 2 bases and J 6 bases, with 9 bases left between them. This CDR3 has 14 amino acids. Germline V CDR1 and CDR2: SGHRS, YFSETQ. The CDR3 loop reads CASSLNPANSPLHF. The CDR3 DNA is TGCGCCAGCAGCTTAAACCCAGCTAATTCACCCCTCCACTTT.

The J gene is TRBJ2-1, the V gene TRBV5-1, with 8 bases fitting TRBD2. V lost 3 bases to trimming and J lost 4 bases; unmatched junction nucleotides: 9. CDR3 length: 16 amino acids. Germline CDR1 and CDR2: SGHRS and YFSETQ. The CDR3 reads CASSSRSGGRYNEQFF. DNA for the CDR3: TGCGCCAGCAGCTCGAGGAGCGGGGGAAGGTACAATGAGCAGTTCTTC.

The CDR3 sequence: CAMGPGLFCEQYF. DNA of the CDR3: TGTGCCATGGGCCCCGGGCTCTTCTGCGAGCAGTACTTC. The chain joins TRBV13 to TRBJ2-7; D not resolved. V gave up 10 bases and J gave up 6 bases, with 19 bases separating them. Germline CDR1 PRHDT, CDR2 FYEKMQ (reference sequence). This CDR3 has 13 residues.

Comment on this clonotype: It may be a read error: a sequence one base away is much more abundant. The chain combines TRBV4-2 with TRBJ2-3; no clear D gene. The CDR3 spans 14 residues. The V end was cut by 2 bases, the J end by 7 bases, with 13 bases between. From germline, CDR1 is LGHNA and CDR2 YNFKEQ. CDR3 sequence: CASSQHEWGYTQYF. The CDR3 DNA follows: TGTGCCAGCAGCCAACACGAGTGGGGTTATACGCAGTATTTT.

The chain has TRBV19 and TRBJ1-5; D is possibly TRBD1 (6 bases). V shed 9 bases and J shed 0 bases, with 15 bases lying between them. Germline CDR1 reads LNHDA; CDR2 reads SQIVND (reference sequence). CDR3 size: 15 residues. CDR3 DNA: TGTGCCAGCTCCCCCTGGGACACTAGCAATCAGCCCCAGCATTTT. Protein: CASSPWDTSNQPQHF.

This clonotype appeared many times. The chain uses TRBV18 and TRBJ1-1; a possible D gene is TRBD1 (6 bases). This CDR3 is built from 15 residues. The germline gives CDR1 KGHSH, CDR2 LQKENI. Trimming took off 1 base at V and 6 bases at J, with 15 bases between the two ends. CDR3 region: CASSPLRGHVSEAFF. In nucleotides, the CDR3 is TGTGCCAGCTCACCACTCAGGGGCCATGTCTCTGAAGCTTTCTTT.

This clonotype was detected a few times. CDR3 sequence (DNA): TGTGCCAGCACCTTGGTTCGACTAGCGGGGGACCGTGATACGCAGTATTTT. Translating it yields CASTLVRLAGDRDTQYF. The chain joins TRBV7-8 to TRBJ2-3; TRBD2 matches at 12 bases. Germline V gives CDR1 SGHVS, CDR2 FQNEAQ. J was trimmed by 6 bases and V by 7 bases; bases with no gene match: 14. The CDR3 covers 17 residues.

This clonotype came up many times. The rearrangement joins TRBV28 to TRBJ2-2; a weak D match, TRBD2 (6 bases). The CDR3 covers 14 residues. Germline CDR1 and CDR2: MDHEN and SYDVKM. The ends were cut back, 10 bases at V and 3 bases at J, with 15 bases in the middle. In DNA, the CDR3 is TGTGCCACTTTCCCTTCTAGCGACACCGGGGAGCTGTTTTTT. Amino acids: CATFPSSDTGELFF. The whole variable domain, filled in from reference TRBV28 and TRBJ2-2, reads DVKVTQSSRYLVKRTGEKVFLECVQDMDHENMFWYRQDPGLGLRLIYFSYDVKMKEKGDIPEGYSVSREKKERFSLILESASTNQTSMYLCATFPSSDTGELFFGEGSRLTVL.

This chain links TRBV30 with TRBJ2-7; TRBD2 might be the D (6 bases). Trimming cost V 0 bases and J 3 bases, with 15 bases left between them. The CDR3 is made up of 15 amino acids. Germline CDR1 is GTSNPN and CDR2 is SVGIG (reference sequence). The CDR3, as DNA: TGTGCCTGGAGTGTAGGCGGGACTCTAAACTACGAGCAGTACTTC. It translates to CAWSVGGTLNYEQYF.